The clone carrying this TCR beta chain appeared once. These data belong to a study of cytomegalovirus exposure and HLA in healthy donors. In the PCR, 60 Vbeta and 13 Jbeta primers were used. Produced via immunoSEQ multiplex PCR; TCRdb's table is partial and in-frame only. The sample has fewer than 200,000 clones, 82% seen once; the top ten hold 0.96%. V lost 1 base and J lost 5; bases outside the gene matches: 3. Germline V CDR1 and CDR2: PRHDT, FYEKMQ (reference sequence). This CDR3 has 14 amino acids. Sequences were obtained from PBMCs. This TCR came from a girl aged 2 to 10 in good health and CMV-seropositive. The J gene is TRBJ1-2, the V gene TRBV13; 8 bases line up with TRBD1. The CDR3 protein is CASSLERTGYGYTF. The CDR3 DNA reads as TGTGCCAGCAGCTTAGAACGGACAGGGTATGGCTACACCTTC.